This is a list of T cell receptor beta chains from one sample in a study of PD-1 blockade in mismatch repair-deficient tumors. Clones were read by immunoSEQ multiplex PCR, and TCRdb kept only the in-frame ones, dropping some. The profile shows more than 12,000 clones, about 85% of them singletons. The antigens of these receptors remain unknown. The source was cells cultured in vitro, collected from a patient treated with pembrolizumab. The origin of the receptors is an adult with mismatch repair-deficient cancer. The CDR3 runs from the conserved cysteine through the conserved F or W. D genes are given only for firm matches. The listing skips clone size in some rows; elsewhere it reads once, few, many or a size class.

D	J	V	size	DNA	CDR3
TRBD1	TRBJ1-6	TRBV6-4	-	TGTGCCAGCAGCCTCGGACAGGGTAGTTCACCCCTCCACTTT	CASSLGQGSSPLHF
TRBD2	TRBJ2-2	TRBV28	-	TGTGCCAGCAGTTTAGGAGCGGGAGACACCGGGGAGCTGTTTTTT	CASSLGAGDTGELFF
TRBD2	TRBJ2-3	TRBV9	-	TGTGCCAGCAGCTTGTCCTCGCGGGGGTCCACAGATACGCAGTATTTT	CASSLSSRGSTDTQYF
-	TRBJ2-2	TRBV16	-	TGTGCCAGCAGCCAATCACCGGTCACGAACACCGGGGAGCTGTTTTTT	CASSQSPVTNTGELFF
-	TRBJ1-6	TRBV11-3	once	TGTGCCAGCAGCTTAGACGGGAGGACCCTCCACTTT	CASSLDGRTLHF
TRBD1	TRBJ1-4	TRBV28	-	TGTGCCAGCAGTTGGACAGGGATCGGTCTAGGGGAAAAACTGTTTTTT	CASSWTGIGLGEKLFF
-	TRBJ2-3	TRBV19	-	TGTGCCAGTAGTATCAACGGGGAAAATACGCAGTATTTT	CASSINGENTQYF
-	TRBJ1-1	TRBV12-5	-	TGTGCTAGTGGTTTCCTTTCTCTTATTTCGACGGATAACACTGAAGCTTTCTTT	CASGFLSLISTDNTEAFF
TRBD1	TRBJ1-2	TRBV5-1	-	TGCGCCAGCAGCTTGAGGGGGCGCGTAAATGGCTACACCTTC	CASSLRGRVNGYTF
-	TRBJ1-1	TRBV29-1	few	TGCAGCGTTGGTCGGGTGAACACTGAAGCTTTCTTT	CSVGRVNTEAFF
TRBD1	TRBJ2-7	TRBV11-3	-	TGTGCCAGCAGCGCACCGTCCCAGGGGGTCGACGAGCAGTACTTC	CASSAPSQGVDEQYF
TRBD1	TRBJ2-1	TRBV10-3	-	TGTGCCATCAGCGCTCCTACCGGGACAGGGATGGATAATGAGCAGTTCTTC	CAISAPTGTGMDNEQFF
-	TRBJ1-1	TRBV2	-	TGTGCCAGCAGCCCTTCGTTCGTCGGAGCTTTCTTT	CASSPSFVGAFF
-	TRBJ1-1	TRBV18	-	TGTGCCAGCTCACCACGACAGAACACTGAAGCTTTCTTT	CASSPRQNTEAFF
TRBD2	TRBJ2-1	TRBV7-3	once	TGTGCCAGCAGTCCCACACTAGCGGGAGGATTCAATGAGCAGTTCTTC	CASSPTLAGGFNEQFF
TRBD1	TRBJ2-3	TRBV5-6	-	TGTGCCAGCAGCTTGATATCTCTCCGGGACAGGCATACAGATACGCAGTATTTT	CASSLISLRDRHTDTQYF
-	TRBJ2-6	TRBV6-1	-	TGTGCCAGCTATGCACAAAGTCGGGCCAACGTCCTGACTTTC	CASYAQSRANVLTF
-	TRBJ2-3	TRBV5-1	-	TGCGCCAGCAGCTTGGCCCTGACTAGGGGGGATACGCAGTATTTT	CASSLALTRGDTQYF
-	TRBJ1-1	TRBV5-4	-	TGTGCCAGCAGCTTGGCCGGGAACACTGAAGCTTTCTTT	CASSLAGNTEAFF
-	TRBJ2-5	TRBV5-6	-	TGTGCCAGCAGCTTTGGGGCCCCGCAAGAGACCCAGTACTTC	CASSFGAPQETQYF
-	TRBJ2-3	TRBV19	-	TGTGCCAGTAGAAACGACGCCACAGATACGCAGTATTTT	CASRNDATDTQYF
TRBD2	TRBJ2-4	TRBV30	-	TGTGCCTGGAGTGCCGGGACTATTGGAAACATTCAGTACTTC	CAWSAGTIGNIQYF
TRBD2	TRBJ2-3	TRBV6-5	-	TGTGCCAGCAGCCTCTTAGCGGGAGGATCAGATACGCAGTATTTT	CASSLLAGGSDTQYF
-	TRBJ2-7	TRBV5-5	-	TGTGCCAGCAGCCCTCAACAGGTACTGCGGGACGAGCAGTACTTC	CASSPQQVLRDEQYF
-	TRBJ2-7	TRBV4-1	few	TGCGCCAGCAGCCAAGAAAGCTGGAGCTCCTACGAGCAGTACTTC	CASSQESWSSYEQYF
-	TRBJ2-7	TRBV18	-	TGTGCCAGCTCCCCCCTCGGTGGTACCCGAGGAGACTACGAGCAGTACTTC	CASSPLGGTRGDYEQYF
TRBD1	TRBJ1-6	TRBV19	-	TGTGCCAGTAGTATAGTGAGGGGGCGCGGGGCCCTCCACTTT	CASSIVRGRGALHF
-	TRBJ2-1	TRBV9	-	TGTGCCAGCAGCGTAGCTAATCCTAACGCAATGAGCTCCTACAATGAGCAGTTCTTC	CASSVANPNAMSSYNEQFF